This T cell receptor beta chain was identified during a study of cytomegalovirus exposure and HLA in healthy donors. This clone was seen a handful of times. Its antigen is unidentified. Germline CDR1 is SGHKS and CDR2 is YYEKEE (reference sequence). This CDR3 has 13 residues. The V gene lost 5 bases and the J gene lost 3 bases, with 12 bases spanning the gap. Profiling relied on immunoSEQ multiplex PCR, and the TCRdb table lists in-frame clones only, not all of them. The sample lists 100,000 to 150,000 clones, around 94% occurring once. Study-level points and caveats: In vitro experiments confirmed that a few CMV-associated chains were specific for CMV antigens.

The V call is TRBV5-5, the J call TRBJ2-7, with unresolved D. The origin of this receptor is a woman aged 18-29 years in good health and CMV-seronegative. The sample comprised PBMCs. DNA of the CDR3: TGTGCCAGCAGGTATAACAGTTTCTACGAGCAGTACTTC. Translated: CASRYNSFYEQYF.